This T cell receptor beta chain was recovered during a study of post-analysis software for immune sequencing data. Broader study findings: Included in a set of roughly five TRBV segments more frequent in patients than controls were TRBV5-6, TRBV5-1 and TRBV20-1.

To note about this clonotype: Its cognate antigen is unknown. The missing conserved phenylalanine or tryptophan at the end of this CDR3 makes a read error likely.

V was cut by 1 base and J by 0 bases, with 12 bases left in between. Germline CDR1 and CDR2: SGHVS and FQNEAQ. CDR3 size: 16 residues. Tagging with unique molecular identifiers was a feature of the TCR beta cDNA libraries. About 500,000 cDNA molecules came from around 1 to 10 million T cells. TCRdb recomputed calls from the PCR reads with MiXCR, one row per CDR3 protein. The sample lists about 800,000 distinct CDR3 sequences; approximately 30% were seen once. The chain carries TRBV7-8 and TRBJ1-1; D perhaps matches TRBD1 (5 bases). This TCR was recovered from a girl aged 5 to 17 with multiple sclerosis. Specimen: blood. The CDR3 DNA reads TGTGCCAGCAGCTTAGGGGGTGTCAGGGTGAACACTGAAGCTTTCGTT. Protein product: CASSLGGVRVNTEAFV.